The T cell receptor beta chain under discussion was sequenced for a study of blood T cell repertoires in COVID-19. V lost 3 bases and J lost 2; bases outside the gene matches: 7. Germline CDR1 LGHNT, CDR2 FRNRAP. This CDR3 region has 15 residues. Authors' methods: Amplified reference gene primers provided the basis for estimating nucleated cell counts. TCRdb's copy holds only in-frame clones and misses some; the assay was immunoSEQ multiplex PCR. Clone size and V and J calls were adopted from that table, with D and trimming inferred from the DNA. Altogether approximately 50,000 clones are present, approximately 90% being singletons, with the ten largest covering less than 4%.

Sample: peripheral blood. The chain links TRBV12-5 to TRBJ2-7, with 7 bases that match TRBD1. The TCR was taken from a man aged 45-65 years with acute or convalescent COVID-19. CDR3 protein: CASGFSGDRTYEQYF. The DNA for the CDR3 is TGTGCTAGTGGTTTTAGTGGGGACAGAACCTACGAGCAGTACTTC.